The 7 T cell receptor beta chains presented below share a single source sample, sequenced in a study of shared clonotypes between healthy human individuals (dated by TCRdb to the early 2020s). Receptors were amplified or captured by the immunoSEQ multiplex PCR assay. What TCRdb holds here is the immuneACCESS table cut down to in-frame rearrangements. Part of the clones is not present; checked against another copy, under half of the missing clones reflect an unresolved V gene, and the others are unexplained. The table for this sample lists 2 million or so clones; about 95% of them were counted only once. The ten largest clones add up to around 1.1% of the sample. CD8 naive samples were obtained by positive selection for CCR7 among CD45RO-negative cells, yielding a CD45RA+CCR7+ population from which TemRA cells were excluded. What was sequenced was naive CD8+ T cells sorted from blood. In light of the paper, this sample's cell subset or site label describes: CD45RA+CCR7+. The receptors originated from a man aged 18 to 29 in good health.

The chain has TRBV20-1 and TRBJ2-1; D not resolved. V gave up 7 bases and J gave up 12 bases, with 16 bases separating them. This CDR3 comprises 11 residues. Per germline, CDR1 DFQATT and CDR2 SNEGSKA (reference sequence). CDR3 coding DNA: TGCAGTGTACTACCAACACCTGGGCAGTTCTTC. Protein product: CSVLPTPGQFF.

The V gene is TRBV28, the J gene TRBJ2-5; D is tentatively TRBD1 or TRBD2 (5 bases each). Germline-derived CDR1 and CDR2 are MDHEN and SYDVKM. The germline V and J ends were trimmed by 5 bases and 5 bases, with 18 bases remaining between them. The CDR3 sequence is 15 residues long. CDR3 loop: CASSPNQGVGETQYF. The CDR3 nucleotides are TGTGCCAGCAGTCCAAATCAGGGAGTCGGGGAGACCCAGTACTTC.

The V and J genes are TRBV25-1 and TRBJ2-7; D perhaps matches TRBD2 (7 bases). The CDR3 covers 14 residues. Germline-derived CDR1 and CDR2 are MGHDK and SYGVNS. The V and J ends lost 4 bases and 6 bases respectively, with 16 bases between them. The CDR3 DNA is TGTGCCAGCAGTGTCGAGGGGGGGCTGTCCGAGCAGTACTTC. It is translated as CASSVEGGLSEQYF.

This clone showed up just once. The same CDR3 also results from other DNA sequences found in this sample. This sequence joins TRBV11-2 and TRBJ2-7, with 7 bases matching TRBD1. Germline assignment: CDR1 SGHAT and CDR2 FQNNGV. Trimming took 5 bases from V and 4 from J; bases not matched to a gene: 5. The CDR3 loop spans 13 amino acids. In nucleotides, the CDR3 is TGTGCCAGCAGCACCGGGACAGCATACGAGCAGTACTTC. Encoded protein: CASSTGTAYEQYF.

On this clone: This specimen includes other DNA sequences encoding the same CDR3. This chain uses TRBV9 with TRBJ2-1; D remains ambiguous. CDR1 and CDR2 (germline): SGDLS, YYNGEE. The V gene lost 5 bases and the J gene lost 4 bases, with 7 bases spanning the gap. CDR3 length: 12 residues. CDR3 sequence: CASSGLYNEQFF. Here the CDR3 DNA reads TGTGCCAGCAGTGGTCTTTACAATGAGCAGTTCTTC.

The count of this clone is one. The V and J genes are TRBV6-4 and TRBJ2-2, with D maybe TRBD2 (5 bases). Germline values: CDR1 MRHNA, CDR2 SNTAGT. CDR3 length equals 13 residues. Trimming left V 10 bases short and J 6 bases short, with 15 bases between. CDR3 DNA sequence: TGTGCCAACGGTCGGGGTGTTTCCGGGGAGCTGTTTTTT. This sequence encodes CANGRGVSGELFF.

CDR3 DNA sequence: TGTGCCAGCAGCAAAGCGGGGGGGCCGCGGAATGAGCAGTTCTTC. Translating it yields CASSKAGGPRNEQFF. The chain uses TRBV7-9 and TRBJ2-1; 10 bases are a match to TRBD2. Trimming cost V 5 bases and J 7 bases; bases outside gene matches: 8. CDR1 and CDR2 (germline): SEHNR, FQNEAQ (reference sequence). CDR3 size: 15 residues.